Below, 3 T cell receptor beta chains from the same sample are listed, as sequenced in a study of T cells in Graves' hyperthyroidism and ophthalmopathy. RNA transcripts yielded amplified TCR beta CDR3 regions. RT-PCR in the first round (using the HTBI primer set) targeted the TCR CDR3. TCRdb re-called the multiplex PCR reads with MiXCR, one entry per CDR3 protein. This table has over 350,000 distinct CDR3 sequences, roughly 15% appearing once. What was sequenced was blood. Every receptor here comes from a man between 18 and 35 years old with Graves' ophthalmopathy.

This clonotype was seen repeatedly, ten times or more. V and J are TRBV5-1 and TRBJ1-1; D is uncertain. The V gene lost 4 bases and the J gene lost 3 bases, with 10 bases spanning the gap. This CDR3 has 13 amino acids. Germline V gene data show CDR1 as SGHRS and CDR2 as YFSETQ. CDR3 nucleotide sequence: TGCGCCAGCAGCCCCTTGCTGGACACTGAAGCTTTCTTT. This translates into CASSPLLDTEAFF.

The chain recombines TRBV6-2 or TRBV6-3 with TRBJ2-7; D call uncertain. Germline lookup yields CDR1 MNHEY and CDR2 SVGEGT. The CDR3 has 15 residues. Trimming pared 5 bases from V and 2 bases from J, leaving 16 bases between. The CDR3 bases are TGTGCCAGCAGTCTAGGGAAGGCTACCACCTACGAGCAGTACTTC. Translating it yields CASSLGKATTYEQYF.

This clonotype was seen only a few times. The chain uses TRBV14 and TRBJ1-1, with D possibly being TRBD1 (5 bases). Looked up from germline, CDR1 is SGHDN and CDR2 is FVKESK. CDR3 length equals 16 residues. V lost 3 bases, J lost 5 bases, and 19 bases lay in between. The CDR3 loop is CASSQREGAALTEAFF. The CDR3 DNA follows: TGTGCCAGCAGCCAGAGAGAAGGGGCGGCTCTGACTGAAGCTTTCTTT.